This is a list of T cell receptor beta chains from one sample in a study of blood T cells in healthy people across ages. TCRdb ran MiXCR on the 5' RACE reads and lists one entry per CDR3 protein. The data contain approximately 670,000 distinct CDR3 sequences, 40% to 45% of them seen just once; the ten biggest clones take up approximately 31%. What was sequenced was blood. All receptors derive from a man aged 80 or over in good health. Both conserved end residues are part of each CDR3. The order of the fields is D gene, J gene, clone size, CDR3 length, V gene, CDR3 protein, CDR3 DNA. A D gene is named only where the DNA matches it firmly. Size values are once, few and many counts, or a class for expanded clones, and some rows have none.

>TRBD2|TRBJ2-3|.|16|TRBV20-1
CSARSRGGGLADTQYF
TGCAGTGCTAGATCTCGTGGGGGGGGTCTCGCAGATACGCAGTATTTT
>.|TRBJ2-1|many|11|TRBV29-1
CSVDRYNEQFF
TGCAGCGTCGACAGATACAATGAGCAGTTCTTC
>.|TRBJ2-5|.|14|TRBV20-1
CSAERGGGQETQYF
TGCAGTGCCGAGAGAGGTGGGGGCCAAGAGACCCAGTACTTC
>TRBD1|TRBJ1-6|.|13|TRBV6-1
CASYSGGGSPLHF
TGTGCCAGTTACTCAGGGGGTGGGTCACCCCTCCACTTT
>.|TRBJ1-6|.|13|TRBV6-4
CASSDIFNSPLHF
TGTGCCAGCAGTGACATCTTTAATTCACCCCTCCACTTT
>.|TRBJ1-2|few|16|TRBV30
CAWSARGALANYGYTF
TGTGCCTGGAGTGCACGCGGGGCGTTAGCTAACTATGGCTACACCTTC
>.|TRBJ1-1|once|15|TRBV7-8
CASSLFRTPGVEAFF
TGTGCCAGCAGCTTATTCCGAACGCCGGGGGTAGAAGCTTTCTTT
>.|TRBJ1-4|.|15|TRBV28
CASSLLRARGEKLFF
TGTGCCAGCAGTTTATTGCGGGCCAGGGGTGAAAAACTGTTTTTT
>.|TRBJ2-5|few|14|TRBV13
CASSLWGSGETQYF
TGTGCCAGCAGCTTATGGGGCAGTGGAGAGACCCAGTACTTC
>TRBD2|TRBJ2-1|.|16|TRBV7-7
CASSSTLAGLNNEQFF
TGTGCCAGCAGCTCGACATTAGCGGGGTTAAACAATGAGCAGTTCTTC